These 30 T cell receptor beta chains came from one sample sequenced in a study of blood T cell repertoires in COVID-19. Assay used: immunoSEQ multiplex PCR; TCRdb lists only in-frame clones, some missing. The data hold approximately 170,000 clones, with over 75% observed a single time. Sequenced: peripheral blood. The receptors originated from a man older than 75 with COVID-19, enrolled during active disease.

The V and J genes are TRBV11-1 and TRBJ1-3; 8 bases line up with TRBD1. Germline CDR1 and CDR2: SGHAT and FQDESV (reference sequence). The trim removed 6 bases at V and 13 bases at J, leaving 5 bases unmatched. CDR3 length: 11 amino acids. CDR3 region: CASRRQGTIYF. The CDR3 DNA is TGTGCCAGCAGGCGACAGGGGACAATATATTTT.

This clone was seen once. The rearrangement links TRBV7-2 to TRBJ1-1, with 7 positions matching TRBD1. This CDR3 is 14 amino acids long. Germline trimming cut 3 bases from V and 4 bases from J; bases unmatched to any gene: 5. Germline V gene lookup returns CDR1 SGHTA and CDR2 FQGNSA. The CDR3: CASSFDRVATEAFF. CDR3 coding DNA: TGTGCCAGCAGCTTCGACAGGGTAGCCACTGAAGCTTTCTTT.

This chain links TRBV9 with TRBJ1-4; weak D call: TRBD1 (5 bases). Germline lookup yields CDR1 SGDLS and CDR2 YYNGEE. This CDR3 comprises 15 residues. Trimming pared 2 bases from V and 7 bases from J, leaving 15 bases between. The CDR3 DNA reads as TGTGCCAGCAGCGTGGGGACTGGGGGAGGTGAAAAACTGTTTTTT. Its translation is CASSVGTGGGEKLFF.

The gene calls are TRBV3-1 (or the pseudogene TRBV3-2) and TRBJ2-1, with 11 bases lining up with TRBD2. Unmatched junction bases numbered 1, after V lost 0 bases and J lost 0 bases. CDR3 length: 17 residues. Germline CDR1 and CDR2: LGHDT and YNNKEL (reference sequence). In nucleotides, the CDR3 is TGTGCCAGCAGCCAAGAGACTAGCGGGGTCTCCTACAATGAGCAGTTCTTC. This gives the protein CASSQETSGVSYNEQFF.

The chain joins TRBV7-9 to TRBJ1-2; 7 bases match TRBD1. Trimming cost V 6 bases and J 8 bases; bases outside gene matches: 6. This CDR3 comprises 12 residues. The germline V gene encodes CDR1 SEHNR and CDR2 FQNEAQ (reference sequence). DNA of the CDR3: TGTGCCAGCAGAGGGGACAGTCAAGGCTACACCTTC. This encodes CASRGDSQGYTF.

CDR3 DNA sequence: TGTGCCAGCAGGACTACGGGGGCAGATACGCAGTATTTT. Its protein product is CASRTTGADTQYF. The chain joins TRBV6-5 to TRBJ2-3, with D possibly being TRBD2 (6 bases). Germline V lookup: CDR1 MNHEY, CDR2 SVGAGI. The CDR3 loop spans 13 amino acids. V was shortened by 6 bases and J by 4 bases, with 11 bases between the two germline ends.

CDR3 nucleotides: TGCGCCAGCAGCCTCGCTAGCGGGGGGATAGATACGCAGTATTTT. This gives the protein CASSLASGGIDTQYF. The chain joins TRBV5-1 to TRBJ2-3; 11 positions match TRBD2. This CDR3 has 15 residues. J gave up 5 bases and V 4 bases, and 6 bases lay outside the gene matches. From germline, CDR1 is SGHRS and CDR2 YFSETQ.

The chain recombines TRBV21-1 with TRBJ1-5. TRBV21-1 is a documented pseudogene. CDR3 length equals 16 residues. The CDR3 protein is CASSSPRRDRAQPQHF. The CDR3 bases are TGTGCCAGCAGCTCACCGCGGAGGGATCGAGCTCAGCCCCAGCATTTT.

The genes are TRBV10-1 and TRBJ2-1; the match to TRBD1 covers 7 bases. Germline V gene data show CDR1 as WNHNN and CDR2 as SYGVQD (reference sequence). Trimming at V came to 3 bases and at J to 6 bases, leaving 8 bases not matched to a gene. CDR3 size: 15 residues. The CDR3 reads CASSDPGQEGNEQFF. The CDR3 coding sequence is TGCGCCAGCAGTGATCCTGGACAGGAAGGCAATGAGCAGTTCTTC.

This clone was counted once. The CDR3 DNA reads TGTGCCAGCAGCCTGCGGGGAGACTCACCCCTCCACTTT. Amino acids: CASSLRGDSPLHF. The rearrangement uses TRBV3-1 (or the pseudogene TRBV3-2) and TRBJ1-6, with D unresolved. CDR3 length: 13 amino acids. Germline CDR1 LGHDT, CDR2 YNNKEL (reference sequence). The V end lost 4 bases, the J end lost 10 bases, and 11 bases lay between the germline ends.

The table lists this clone with a count of one. The chain uses TRBV9 and TRBJ1-2, with 8 positions matching TRBD1. Trimming at V came to 0 bases and at J to 6 bases, leaving 10 bases not matched to a gene. CDR1 is SGDLS, CDR2 YYNGEE, per germline. The CDR3 totals 16 residues. CDR3 loop: CASSVDYRGTRNGYTF. The CDR3 DNA is TGTGCCAGCAGCGTAGATTACAGGGGGACCAGGAATGGCTACACCTTC.

The chain employs TRBV5-1 and TRBJ1-6; maybe TRBD1 (5 bases). Germline assignment: CDR1 SGHRS and CDR2 YFSETQ. V was trimmed by 2 bases and J by 10 bases, leaving 13 bases between them. The CDR3 consists of 14 residues. This CDR3 is CASSFLGVGSPLHF. The CDR3 coding sequence is TGCGCCAGCAGCTTTCTAGGGGTAGGGTCACCCCTCCACTTT. The variable domain in full, completed from reference TRBV5-1 and TRBJ1-6, reads KAGVTQTPRYLIKTRGQQVTLSCSPISGHRSVSWYQQTPGQGLQFLFEYFSETQRNKGNFPGRFSGRQFSNSRSEMNVSTLELGDSALYLCASSFLGVGSPLHFGNGTRLTVT.

This clone was counted once. The rearrangement links TRBV6-6 to TRBJ1-6; 8 positions match TRBD1. With 4 bases clipped from V and 7 bases from J, the junction kept 6 bases outside the gene matches. CDR3 length: 15 amino acids. The germline gives CDR1 MNHNY, CDR2 SVGAGI (reference sequence). The CDR3: CASSSQGAVNSPLHF. CDR3 DNA sequence: TGTGCCAGCAGTTCCCAGGGGGCAGTGAATTCACCCCTCCACTTT.

The chain carries TRBV2 and TRBJ2-7; the D gene is possibly TRBD1 (5 bases). Germline V gene sequence: CDR1 SNHLY, CDR2 FYNNEI. The CDR3 length is 14 residues. Deletions cut 3 bases from V and 6 bases from J, with 15 bases between. CDR3 sequence (DNA): TGTGCCAGCAGTGATACAGGTGCAAATCCCGAGCAGTACTTC. Translated: CASSDTGANPEQYF.

The chain uses TRBV5-5 and TRBJ2-1; the D gene is possibly TRBD1 (6 bases). The CDR3 runs 13 residues. The ends were cut back, 1 base at V and 12 bases at J, with 14 bases in the middle. The germline V gene encodes CDR1 SGHKS and CDR2 YYEKEE (reference sequence). CDR3 nucleotide sequence: TGTGCCAGCAGCTTGAGTACAGGGCCAGGGCAGTTCTTC. This translates into CASSLSTGPGQFF.

This sequence joins TRBV15 and TRBJ1-5; 9 nucleotides line up with TRBD1. V shed 1 base, J shed 0 bases, and the junction held 7 bases outside the gene matches. The CDR3 runs to 18 residues. Germline CDR1 is LNHNV and CDR2 is YYDKDF (reference sequence). In DNA form, the CDR3 reads TGTGCCACCAGCAGAGGGACAGGGGAGGGATTTAGCAATCAGCCCCAGCATTTT. Its protein product is CATSRGTGEGFSNQPQHF.

The gene calls are TRBV19 and TRBJ1-2; 10 bases map to TRBD1. Germline loops: CDR1 LNHDA, CDR2 SQIVND (reference sequence). This CDR3 spans 15 amino acids. Unmatched junction bases numbered 6, after V lost 0 bases and J lost 8 bases. This CDR3 is CASSIDPGTGAGYTF. CDR3 in DNA: TGTGCCAGTAGTATAGACCCCGGGACAGGGGCCGGCTACACCTTC.

The rearrangement uses TRBV16 and TRBJ1-2, with D perhaps matching TRBD1 (6 bases). Trimming removed 4 bases at V and 2 bases at J, with 14 bases between. This CDR3 is built from 15 residues. The germline CDR1 and CDR2 sequences are KGHSY and FQNENV. The DNA of the CDR3 is TGTGCCAGCAGCCCGATATACCAGGGGAACTATGGCTACACCTTC. Its protein product is CASSPIYQGNYGYTF.

V gene TRBV2 combines with J gene TRBJ1-1; D remains unclear. Germline lookup yields CDR1 SNHLY and CDR2 FYNNEI. The CDR3 runs to 13 residues. V gave up 7 bases and J gave up 5 bases, with 14 bases separating them. The CDR3 region is CASNTEGGTEAFF. The CDR3 nucleotides are TGTGCCAGCAATACAGAGGGTGGTACTGAAGCTTTCTTT.

CDR3 loop: CASSRGGLGQPQHF. CDR3 DNA sequence: TGTGCCAGCTCCAGAGGAGGGCTAGGACAGCCCCAGCATTTT. The chain couples TRBV6-5 to TRBJ1-5; D remains unclear. The CDR3 consists of 14 residues. Germline lookup yields CDR1 MNHEY and CDR2 SVGAGI. Trimming took off 8 bases at V and 7 bases at J, with 18 bases between the two ends.

CDR3 sequence reads: CASIPGLAGANVLTF. The CDR3 DNA reads as TGTGCCAGCATCCCAGGGCTGGCTGGGGCCAACGTCCTGACTTTC. The chain combines TRBV6-5 with TRBJ2-6, with D perhaps matching TRBD1 (5 bases). The germline V gene has CDR1 MNHEY and CDR2 SVGAGI. This CDR3 contains 15 residues. Deletions cut 7 bases from V and 2 bases from J, with 12 bases between.

The chain couples TRBV14 to TRBJ2-4; 8 nucleotides agree with TRBD1. This CDR3 is 15 amino acids long. The germline V gene encodes CDR1 SGHDN and CDR2 FVKESK. V shed 5 bases and J 7 bases; nucleotides not matched to a gene: 10. The CDR3 DNA follows: TGTGCCAGCAGCAAGGACAGGGCCAAGCGGAACATTCAGTACTTC. Translation gives CASSKDRAKRNIQYF.

A remark on this clone: A much larger clone differs from this one at a single base, so this may be a read error. The rearrangement joins TRBV5-4 to TRBJ1-1, with 7 bases matching TRBD1. Germline V lookup: CDR1 SGHNT, CDR2 YYREEE (reference sequence). This CDR3 has 13 residues. V dropped 2 bases and J dropped 3; count of bases not matched to a gene: 1. This CDR3 is CASSLTGDTEAFF. The CDR3 DNA follows: TGTGCCAGCAGCTTAACAGGGGACACTGAAGCTTTCTTT.

The rearrangement uses TRBV10-3 and TRBJ1-5; 9 positions match TRBD1. The V segment lost 11 bases and the J segment 5 bases; nucleotides outside the gene matches: 10. There are 14 residues in the CDR3. The V gene's germline CDR1 is ENHRY and CDR2 SYGVKD. The CDR3 reads CAAGPDRGDQPQHF. CDR3 sequence (DNA): TGTGCCGCTGGACCCGACAGGGGGGATCAGCCCCAGCATTTT.

The chain has TRBV6-5 and TRBJ1-2; tentatively, D is TRBD1 (5 bases). This CDR3 comprises 12 residues. In germline, CDR1 is MNHEY, CDR2 SVGAGI. V lost 4 bases to trimming and J lost 5 bases, with 8 bases between them. The CDR3 loop is CASSWGGYGYTF. The CDR3 bases are TGTGCCAGCAGTTGGGGGGGTTATGGCTACACCTTC.

The chain has TRBV4-1 and TRBJ1-5; TRBD1 matches 9 bases. Germline V lookup: CDR1 MGHRA, CDR2 YSYEKL. This CDR3 has 15 amino acids. The V segment lost 0 bases and the J segment 7 bases; nucleotides outside the gene matches: 4. The CDR3 DNA reads as TGCGCCAGCAGCCAAGATCCGGGACAGGGACAGCCCCAGCATTTT. As protein: CASSQDPGQGQPQHF.

The chain uses TRBV18 and TRBJ1-1; a weak D match, TRBD1 (6 bases). Germline values: CDR1 KGHSH, CDR2 LQKENI. Trimming pared 5 bases from V and 1 base from J, leaving 11 bases between. This CDR3 comprises 14 residues. The DNA for the CDR3 is TGTGCCAGCTCAATAGGACAGAAGAACACTGAAGCTTTCTTT. The encoded protein is CASSIGQKNTEAFF. The whole variable domain, filled in from reference TRBV18 and TRBJ1-1, reads NAGVMQNPRHLVRRRGQEARLRCSPMKGHSHVYWYRQLPEEGLKFMVYLQKENIIDESGMPKERFSAEFPKEGPSILRIQQVVRGDSAAYFCASSIGQKNTEAFFGQGTRLTVV.

The chain uses TRBV3-1 (or the pseudogene TRBV3-2) and TRBJ1-3; 9 positions match TRBD1. This CDR3 region has 17 residues. The J segment lost 4 bases and the V segment lost 2 bases, leaving 9 bases of the junction unmatched. Germline assignment: CDR1 LGHDT and CDR2 YNNKEL (reference sequence). The CDR3 DNA reads as TGTGCCAGCAGCCAACGCCCAACCGGGACAGGGGGAAACACCATATATTTT. Protein sequence: CASSQRPTGTGGNTIYF.

V gene TRBV6-6 combines with J gene TRBJ1-4; TRBD1 might be the D (5 bases). Germline V gene data show CDR1 as MNHNY and CDR2 as SVGAGI (reference sequence). V lost 2 bases to trimming and J lost 6 bases, with 10 bases between them. There are 14 residues in the CDR3. CDR3 coding DNA: TGTGCCAGCAGTTACCCCGGGGGGGATGAAAAACTGTTTTTT. Amino acid sequence: CASSYPGGDEKLFF.

This CDR3 reads CASSGGGWAGGYNEQFF. The CDR3 nucleotides are TGTGCCAGCAGCGGGGGAGGCTGGGCGGGGGGCTACAATGAGCAGTTCTTC. This chain links TRBV5-4 with TRBJ2-1, with 8 bases matching TRBD2. Trimming removed 4 bases from V and 3 bases from J; junction bases left unmatched: 12. Germline loops: CDR1 SGHNT, CDR2 YYREEE (reference sequence). The CDR3 covers 17 residues.